This T cell receptor beta chain was sequenced in a study of control samples from healthy donors and cancer patients. Assay: immunoSEQ multiplex PCR; the TCRdb copy retains only in-frame clones and omits some. The sample has about 180,000 clones; 85% to 95% are singletons. CDR3 length equals 13 residues. Trimming cost V 5 bases and J 2 bases, with 8 bases left between them. The germline V gene encodes CDR1 SEHNR and CDR2 FQNEAQ (reference sequence). Sequencing was performed on blood. The TCR originated in a man aged 30 to 39 in good health. The chain has TRBV7-9 and TRBJ2-3; perhaps TRBD1 as D (6 bases). CDR3: CASSRDITDTQYF. The CDR3 DNA follows: TGTGCCAGCAGCCGGGACATCACAGATACGCAGTATTTT.